The 29 T cell receptor beta chains reported below all come from one sample, sequenced in a study of breast tumors, draining lymph nodes, adjacent tissues. Samples came from axillary lymph nodes draining the breast cancer. TCRdb processed the multiplex PCR reads anew with MiXCR; each CDR3 protein has one entry. The sample includes some 100,000 distinct CDR3 sequences, around 21% seen only once; the top ten take roughly 1.3%. Source material: axillary lymph node tissue. These receptor sequences come from a female donor with breast cancer. Some clones in this sample may be carry-over from other donors' samples.

This clonotype was found many times. J is TRBJ2-7 and V is TRBV10-1; D not resolved. The CDR3 covers 16 residues. Germline V gives CDR1 WNHNN, CDR2 SYGVQD (reference sequence). Trimming stripped 2 bases from V and 2 bases from J, with 16 bases between. The CDR3 loop is CASSESGQTAPYEQYF. DNA of the CDR3: TGCGCCAGCAGTGAGAGTGGCCAGACTGCACCCTACGAGCAGTACTTC.

The chain has TRBV9 and TRBJ2-7, with a tentative D call TRBD2 (7 bases). The CDR3 is 15 amino acids. From germline, CDR1 is SGDLS and CDR2 YYNGEE. V was shortened by 0 bases and J by 1 base, with 11 bases between the two germline ends. The DNA for the CDR3 is TGTGCCAGCAGCGTAGAGGGGGGGGGGTCCTACGAGCAGTACTTC. Translating gives CASSVEGGGSYEQYF. Based on the CDR3 plus reference TRBV9 and TRBJ2-7, the full variable domain is DSGVTQTPKHLITATGQRVTLRCSPRSGDLSVYWYQQSLDQGLQFLIQYYNGEERAKGNILERFSAQQFPDLHSELNLSSLELGDSALYFCASSVEGGGSYEQYFGPGTRLTVT.

This clonotype occurred many times. The rearrangement uses TRBV7-9 and TRBJ1-5; TRBD1 matches at 9 bases. The CDR3 extends over 15 amino acids. Germline V gene data show CDR1 as SEHNR and CDR2 as FQNEAQ (reference sequence). Trimming removed 4 bases from V and 5 bases from J; junction bases left unmatched: 6. CDR3 nucleotide sequence: TGTGCCAGCAGCTCTGGACAGGGGTGGGATCAGCCCCAGCATTTT. It yields the protein CASSSGQGWDQPQHF. The full variable domain, with the rest looked up from reference TRBV7-9 and TRBJ1-5, is DTGVSQNPRHKITKRGQNVTFRCDPISEHNRLYWYRQTLGQGPEFLTYFQNEAQLEKSRLLSDRFSAERPKGSFSTLEIQRTEQGDSAMYLCASSSGQGWDQPQHFGDGTRLSIL.

The table lists this clonotype with many counts. The chain couples TRBV27 to TRBJ2-3, with unresolved D. With 6 bases removed from V and 1 base from J, the gap between germline ends came to 11 bases. Germline CDR1 reads MNHEY; CDR2 reads SMNVEV (reference sequence). This CDR3 has 14 amino acids. In DNA, the CDR3 is TGTGCCAGCAGCCCGCGTCCGGGCACAGATACGCAGTATTTT. Translated, it gives CASSPRPGTDTQYF.

This clonotype has at least ten counts. The chain is built from TRBV6-1 and TRBJ2-7; 8 bases agree with TRBD1. Germline V gene sequence: CDR1 MNHNS, CDR2 SASEGT. The V gene end was trimmed by 6 bases and the J gene end by 0 bases; junction bases not matched to a gene: 4. The CDR3 contains 14 residues. CDR3 nucleotide sequence: TGTGCCAGCAGGGGACAGGCGAGCTCCTACGAGCAGTACTTC. As protein: CASRGQASSYEQYF.

This clonotype was detected many times. The chain uses TRBV19 and TRBJ1-5, with 9 bases fitting TRBD1. The CDR3 is made up of 17 amino acids. In germline, CDR1 is LNHDA, CDR2 SQIVND (reference sequence). The V and J ends lost 3 bases and 5 bases, in that order; junction bases with no gene match: 11. CDR3 loop: CASSIGQGITEDQPQHF. Written as DNA, the CDR3 is TGTGCCAGTAGTATCGGACAGGGGATAACAGAGGATCAGCCCCAGCATTTT.

This clonotype has a count of ten or more. The chain joins TRBV11-3 to TRBJ2-1; D is uncertain. The CDR3 spans 16 residues. Deletions cut 0 bases from V and 5 bases from J, with 14 bases between. Germline-derived CDR1 and CDR2 are SGHNT and YENEEA. As DNA, the CDR3 is TGTGCCAGCAGCTTAGATGGAATGAGACAAAACAATGAGCAGTTCTTC. It encodes CASSLDGMRQNNEQFF.

This clonotype came up many times. The CDR3 sequence: CASSPDRGGRKNYGYTF. CDR3 in DNA: TGTGCCAGCAGCCCCGACAGGGGTGGACGTAAGAACTATGGCTACACCTTC. The chain joins TRBV6-1 to TRBJ1-2; 8 positions match TRBD1. Germline V gene lookup returns CDR1 MNHNS and CDR2 SASEGT. The V gene end was trimmed by 6 bases and the J gene end by 2 bases; junction bases not matched to a gene: 14. The CDR3 is 17 residues long.

The chain is built from TRBV5-4 and TRBJ2-7, with D perhaps TRBD2 (6 bases). The CDR3 consists of 15 residues. The V end lost 4 bases, the J end lost 0 bases, and 14 bases lay between the germline ends. Germline V lookup: CDR1 SGHNT, CDR2 YYREEE (reference sequence). CDR3 in amino acids: CASSPYGGSSYEQYF. The CDR3 DNA sequence: TGTGCCAGCAGCCCTTACGGGGGAAGCTCCTACGAGCAGTACTTC.

This chain uses TRBV5-1 with TRBJ1-6; D unresolved. The germline V gene encodes CDR1 SGHRS and CDR2 YFSETQ. The CDR3 is 14 amino acids. V lost 4 bases to trimming and J lost 13 bases, with 18 bases between them. The CDR3 DNA sequence: TGCGCCAGCAGCAGAACCGGCGCAGGAACTCCCCTCCACTTT. Its protein is CASSRTGAGTPLHF.

Many counts were recorded for this clonotype. The J gene is TRBJ2-1, the V gene TRBV29-1; 11 nucleotides line up with TRBD1. The V and J ends lost 5 bases and 7 bases, in that order; junction bases with no gene match: 4. The CDR3 is made up of 13 amino acids. Germline lookup yields CDR1 SQVTM and CDR2 ANQGSEA. In DNA form, the CDR3 reads TGCAGCGTTAGGACAGGGGGCAGGAATGAGCAGTTCTTC. Translation: CSVRTGGRNEQFF.

With regard to this clonotype: This could be a read error, since a much larger clone is one nucleotide away. J is TRBJ2-5 and V is TRBV3-1; D possibly corresponds to TRBD1 (6 bases). The CDR3 covers 15 residues. Germline lookup yields CDR1 LGHDT and CDR2 YNNKEL (reference sequence). As DNA, the CDR3 is TGTGCCAGCGGCCAGTCCGGGGCAGGGGAAGAGACCCAGTACTTC. Its protein is CASGQSGAGEETQYF.

This clonotype has ten or more counts. V and J are TRBV20-1 and TRBJ2-3; D gene unclear. Trimming left V 3 bases short and J 8 bases short, with 18 bases between. Germline CDR1 DFQATT, CDR2 SNEGSKA (reference sequence). CDR3 size: 14 residues. CDR3 sequence reads: CSARPAVTSGTQYF. The CDR3 nucleotides read TGCAGTGCTAGGCCCGCAGTCACCTCTGGTACGCAGTATTTT.

In its sample, this clonotype was seen many times. This rearrangement joins TRBV6-5 to TRBJ1-2; D might be TRBD1 (5 bases). This CDR3 has 13 residues. The germline V and J ends were trimmed by 2 bases and 5 bases, with 9 bases remaining between them. Germline assignment: CDR1 MNHEY and CDR2 SVGAGI. The chain's CDR3 is CASSYGWGYGYTF. The CDR3 bases are TGTGCCAGCAGTTACGGTTGGGGGTATGGCTACACCTTC.

This clonotype was counted ten times or more. The chain employs TRBV4-1 and TRBJ2-7; D may be TRBD2 (5 bases). The germline V and J ends were trimmed by 2 bases and 4 bases, with 15 bases remaining between them. Germline V gene data show CDR1 as MGHRA and CDR2 as YSYEKL. The CDR3 loop spans 15 amino acids. The CDR3 spells CASSQSEVRGYEQYF. CDR3 sequence (DNA): TGCGCCAGCAGCCAATCCGAAGTAAGAGGGTACGAGCAGTACTTC.

This clonotype appeared many times. This chain uses TRBV7-2 with TRBJ1-2; perhaps TRBD1 as D (6 bases). The CDR3 length is 14 residues. The V gene's germline CDR1 is SGHTA and CDR2 FQGNSA. V shed 4 bases and J shed 3 bases, with 12 bases lying between them. The CDR3 bases are TGTGCCAGCAGCTGGGGGCTTGGCGACTATGGCTACACCTTC. This codes for CASSWGLGDYGYTF.

J is TRBJ2-3 and V is TRBV19; TRBD1 aligns across 7 bases. The CDR3 has 17 residues. From germline, CDR1 is LNHDA and CDR2 SQIVND (reference sequence). V lost 2 bases to trimming and J lost 0 bases; unmatched junction nucleotides: 8. This chain's CDR3 is CASSIIGGQASTDTQYF. CDR3 DNA sequence: TGTGCCAGTAGTATAATTGGAGGACAGGCTAGCACAGATACGCAGTATTTT.

This clonotype appeared a few times. This chain links TRBV28 with TRBJ2-1, with D tentatively TRBD2 (6 bases). The CDR3 totals 16 residues. V gave up 5 bases and J gave up 4 bases, with 18 bases separating them. The germline V gene encodes CDR1 MDHEN and CDR2 SYDVKM. The CDR3: CASSTIAESLYNEQFF. The CDR3, as DNA: TGTGCCAGCAGTACCATAGCGGAATCTCTATACAATGAGCAGTTCTTC.

This clonotype has a count of ten or more. The gene calls are TRBV5-5 and TRBJ1-2; D uncertain. Germline CDR1 reads SGHKS; CDR2 reads YYEKEE (reference sequence). The CDR3 sequence is 13 residues long. V was clipped by 2 bases and J by 5 bases, with 10 bases between them. This CDR3 reads CASSFTDTYGYTF. The DNA of the CDR3 is TGTGCCAGCAGCTTTACCGATACTTATGGCTACACCTTC.

The chain recombines TRBV7-6 with TRBJ2-7; D is undetermined. From germline, CDR1 is SGHVS and CDR2 FNYEAQ. V lost 1 base and J lost 9, with 16 bases in between. The CDR3 is 14 amino acids. CDR3 protein: CASSLDPSSHGQYF. In DNA, the CDR3 is TGTGCCAGCAGCTTAGACCCGAGCTCCCACGGGCAGTACTTC.

About this clonotype itself: This sequence may be a read error, since a much larger clone differs from it by one base. This chain uses TRBV25-1 with TRBJ2-7; the D is unclear. CDR3 length: 11 amino acids. Germline-derived CDR1 and CDR2 are MGHDK and SYGVNS. Trimming left V 8 bases short and J 5 bases short, with 10 bases between. Here the CDR3 reads CASGVVNEQYF. The CDR3 coding sequence is TGTGCCAGCGGTGTGGTTAACGAGCAGTACTTC.

The table lists this clonotype with many counts. The rearrangement joins TRBV20-1 to TRBJ1-2, with a possible D match to TRBD1 (6 bases). The germline gives CDR1 DFQATT, CDR2 SNEGSKA (reference sequence). Trimming removed 0 bases from V and 4 bases from J, with 15 bases in between. The CDR3 loop spans 15 amino acids. The DNA of the CDR3 is TGCAGTGCTAGAGATCAGGGGAGGAGGACCTATGGCTACACCTTC. Protein sequence: CSARDQGRRTYGYTF.

This clonotype has ten or more counts. The CDR3 here is CASSPGLQDNQPQHF. CDR3 DNA sequence: TGCGCCAGCAGCCCGGGCTTGCAGGACAATCAGCCCCAGCATTTT. The chain uses TRBV5-1 and TRBJ1-5; unclear D gene. V was cut by 4 bases and J by 3 bases, with 14 bases left in between. This CDR3 has 15 residues. Germline CDR1 SGHRS, CDR2 YFSETQ.

The chain is built from TRBV28 and TRBJ1-3, with 7 bases lining up with TRBD1. The V gene end was trimmed by 6 bases and the J gene end by 1 base; junction bases not matched to a gene: 6. CDR3 length: 15 residues. CDR1 and CDR2 (germline): MDHEN, SYDVKM. The CDR3 DNA reads as TGTGCCAGCAGGGTAGGGGGCCTATCTGGAAACACCATATATTTT. It codes for CASRVGGLSGNTIYF.

There are many counts of this clonotype. The rearrangement joins TRBV29-1 to TRBJ1-4; D not certain. In germline, CDR1 is SQVTM, CDR2 ANQGSEA. The CDR3 runs 13 residues. Trimming stripped 4 bases from V and 6 bases from J, with 12 bases between. The CDR3 nucleotides read TGCAGCGTTGCCCGGGATGAGGATGAAAAACTGTTTTTT. This translates into CSVARDEDEKLFF. Complete variable domain (other parts from reference TRBV29-1 and TRBJ1-4): SAVISQKPSRDICQRGTSLTIQCQVDSQVTMMFWYRQQPGQSLTLIATANQGSEATYESGFVIDKFPISRPNLTFSTLTVSNMSPEDSSIYLCSVARDEDEKLFFGSGTQLSVL.

This clonotype was found a few times. The DNA for the CDR3 is TGTGCCAGCGGGGGACAGTTGAACACCGGGGAGCTGTTTTTT. Translated, it gives CASGGQLNTGELFF. This sequence joins TRBV5-6 and TRBJ2-2; 7 bases agree with TRBD1. This CDR3 comprises 14 residues. V lost 7 bases and J lost 1; bases outside the gene matches: 4. Germline V gives CDR1 SGHDT, CDR2 YYEEEE.

This clonotype was seen at least ten times. This chain connects TRBV20-1 to TRBJ1-5; 8 positions match TRBD1. Germline V gene lookup returns CDR1 DFQATT and CDR2 SNEGSKA (reference sequence). The CDR3 extends over 14 amino acids. Trimming removed 4 bases from V and 4 bases from J; junction bases left unmatched: 6. CDR3 in DNA: TGCAGTGCTATAGGCGGGACAGGAAATCAGCCCCAGCATTTT. It codes for CSAIGGTGNQPQHF.

The table lists this clonotype with many counts. The genes are TRBV6-2 or TRBV6-3 and TRBJ2-7; D ambiguous. With 2 bases removed from V and 6 bases from J, the gap between germline ends came to 14 bases. Germline V lookup: CDR1 MNHEY, CDR2 SVGEGT. The CDR3 length is 14 residues. The CDR3 protein is CASSYEPTSREQYF. The CDR3 DNA sequence: TGTGCCAGCAGTTACGAGCCGACCTCCCGCGAGCAGTACTTC.

This clonotype was counted ten times or more. This rearrangement joins TRBV4-1 to TRBJ1-5; tentatively, D is TRBD1 (6 bases). Deletions cut 8 bases from V and 0 bases from J, with 11 bases between. Germline-derived CDR1 and CDR2 are MGHRA and YSYEKL. CDR3 length: 14 residues. The CDR3 reads CASAGQYSNQPQHF. In DNA, the CDR3 is TGCGCCAGCGCAGGACAGTATAGCAATCAGCCCCAGCATTTT.